This TCR beta chain stems from a study of response to subunit inactivated influenza vaccine listed by TCRdb under 2018. At the level of the whole study: Deep quantitative profiling of the T cell receptor repertoire was used in the study to follow responses to a trivalent subunit inactivated influenza vaccine. Beyond this particular receptor, the publication reports: The authors proposed that each seasonal influenza vaccination may bring in only a limited number of new T cells.

Libraries were constructed by RT-PCR. TCRdb records Illumina HiSeq 2500 as the sequencer. TCRdb trimmed the raw reads at Q25, called clones with MiXCR and kept productive beta chains. Rows matching on CDR3 protein sequence are summarized as one entry with the most common DNA and genes. This sample comprises about 160,000 distinct CDR3 sequences, roughly 10% of them detected only once. Together, the top ten hold around 12% of the sample. The sample's time point label is to be understood as: more than 40 days after influenza vaccine administration. This clonotype was recorded at least ten times. Its binding antigen is unknown. There are no base qualities to consult, and no much larger clone falls within one base. For CDR1 and CDR2, the germline V gene (reference sequence) lists SEHNR and FQNEAQ. The CDR3, cysteine through phenylalanine, is 15 amino acids long. The sequence is cut down to CDR3 DNA, 45 bases in frame from base 1. V drops 5 bases and J drops 2 bases, leaving 14 bases in between.

The sequenced sample was non-naive T cells sorted from PBMCs, obtained roughly 6 weeks after vaccination. The meaning of the sample's cell subset or site label: memory T cell fraction. The sequence is built from TRBV7-9 and TRBJ2-3; matching of 5 bases hints at TRBD1 as the D gene. The source of this sequence is a man aged 50 to 59 who received an inactivated influenza vaccine. Donor details come from another sample of the same person, matched by shared clones. The DNA is TGTGCCAGCAGCGTGAAGCAGGGCTCCACAGATACGCAGTATTTT. Protein translation: CASSVKQGSTDTQYF.